This T cell receptor (beta chain) was recorded in a study of cytomegalovirus exposure and HLA in healthy donors. PCR involved 60 Vbeta and 13 Jbeta primers. Assay: immunoSEQ multiplex PCR; the TCRdb copy retains only in-frame clones and omits some. This table has approximately 190,000 clones, 80% to 85% appearing once. Findings and caveats of the study: Association of 16,951 TCR beta sequences with HLA alleles was found at 0.05 false discovery rate in a later analysis. In terms of immune exposure information, only CMV serostatus was available. Whilst most TCR sequences proved rare, a subset of public TCRs occurred across many donors. With later analysis, a missense DCLRE1C variant became linked to TCR beta V- and J-gene trimming.

This clone showed up just a few times. As yet, its antigen is unknown. The sequence derives from a woman aged 18-30 years in good health and CMV-seronegative. Specimen: PBMCs.

The CDR3 reads CASANVDGLREGYTF. The CDR3 coding sequence is TGTGCCAGCGCCAACGTGGACGGACTTCGGGAAGGCTACACCTTC. V is TRBV6-6 and J is TRBJ1-2; D gene uncertain. The CDR3 runs 15 residues. CDR1 and CDR2 from the germline V gene are MNHNY and SVGAGI (reference sequence). V shed 8 bases and J shed 8 bases, with 24 bases lying between them.